This TCR beta chain appears in the sequencing data of a study of beta chain features in type 1 diabetes. In the study overall: Examination of sorted cells across all samples involved approximately 100,000,000 cells.

Study outcomes and limitations: Possibly, sequencing cDNA over-represented cells that had high TCR expression levels. Moderately but significantly shorter TCRB CDR3s were found in Type 1 diabetes patients in all four CD4+ subsets.

The CDR3 runs 14 residues. Looked up from germline, CDR1 is MNHNS and CDR2 is SASEGT. Trimming removed 4 bases at V and 1 base at J, with 9 bases between. Details on this clone: Antigen unknown.

Only one heparinised blood draw was taken per donor, and its volume averaged approximately 120 mL. Staining for CD45RO/CCR7/CD25/CD127/CD95/CD27 allowed sorting of CD4+ naive, central memory, regulatory and stem cell-like memory cells. What was sequenced were expressed TCRB transcripts, since all of the isolated RNA had been reverse transcribed. This table comes from immunoSEQ multiplex PCR, and its TCRdb copy is limited to in-frame clones, with some not included. The sample records some 190,000 clones, approximately 8.4% being singletons. The receptor was derived from a man younger than 35 with type 1 diabetes. The sample comprised central memory CD4+ T cells from blood. The genes are TRBV6-1 and TRBJ2-3, with D unresolved. CDR3 sequence (DNA): TGTGCCAGCAGTGTGCCTAGAGGCACAGATACGCAGTATTTT. It translates to CASSVPRGTDTQYF.